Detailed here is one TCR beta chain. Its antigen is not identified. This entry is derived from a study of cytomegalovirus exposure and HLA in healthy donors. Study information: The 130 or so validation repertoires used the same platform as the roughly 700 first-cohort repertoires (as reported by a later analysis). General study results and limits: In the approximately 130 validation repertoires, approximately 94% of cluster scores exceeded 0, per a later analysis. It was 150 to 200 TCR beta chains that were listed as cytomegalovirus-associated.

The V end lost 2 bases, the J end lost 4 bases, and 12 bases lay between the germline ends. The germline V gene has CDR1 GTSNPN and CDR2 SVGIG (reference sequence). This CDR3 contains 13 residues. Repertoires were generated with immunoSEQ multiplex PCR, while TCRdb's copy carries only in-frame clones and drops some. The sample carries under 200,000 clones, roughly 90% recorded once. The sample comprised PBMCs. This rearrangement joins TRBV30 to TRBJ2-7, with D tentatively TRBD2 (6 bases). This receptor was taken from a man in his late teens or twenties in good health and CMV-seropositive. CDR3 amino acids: CAWSTGDMYEQYF. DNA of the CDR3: TGTGCCTGGAGTACGGGAGACATGTACGAGCAGTACTTC.